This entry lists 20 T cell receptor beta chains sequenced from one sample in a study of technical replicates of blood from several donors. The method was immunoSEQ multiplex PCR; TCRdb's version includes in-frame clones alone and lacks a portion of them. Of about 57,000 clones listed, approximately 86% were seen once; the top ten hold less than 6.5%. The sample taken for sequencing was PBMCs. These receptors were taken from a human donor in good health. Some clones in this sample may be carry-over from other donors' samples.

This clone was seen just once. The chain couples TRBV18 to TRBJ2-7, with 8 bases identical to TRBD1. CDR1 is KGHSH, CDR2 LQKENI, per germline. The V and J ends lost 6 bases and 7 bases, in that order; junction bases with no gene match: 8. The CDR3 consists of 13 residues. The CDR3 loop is CASSQDRVREQYF. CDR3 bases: TGTGCCAGCTCCCAGGACAGGGTCAGGGAGCAGTACTTC.

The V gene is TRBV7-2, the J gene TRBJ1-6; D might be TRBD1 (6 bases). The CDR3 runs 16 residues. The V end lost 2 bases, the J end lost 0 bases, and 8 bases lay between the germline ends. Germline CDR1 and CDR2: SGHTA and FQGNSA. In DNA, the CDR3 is TGTGCCAGCAGCTTACAGGGGACCTCCTATAATTCACCCCTCCACTTT. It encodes CASSLQGTSYNSPLHF.

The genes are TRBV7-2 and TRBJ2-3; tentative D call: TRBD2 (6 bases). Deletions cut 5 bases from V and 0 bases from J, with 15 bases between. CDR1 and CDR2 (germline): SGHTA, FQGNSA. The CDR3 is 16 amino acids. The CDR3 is CASSPVGGISTDTQYF. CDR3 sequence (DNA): TGTGCCAGCAGCCCGGTGGGGGGAATTAGCACAGATACGCAGTATTTT.

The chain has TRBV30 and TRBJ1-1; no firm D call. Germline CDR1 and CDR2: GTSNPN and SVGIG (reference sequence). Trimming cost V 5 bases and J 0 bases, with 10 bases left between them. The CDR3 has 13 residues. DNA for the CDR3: TGTGCCTGGCGGGGTAGGATGAACACTGAAGCTTTCTTT. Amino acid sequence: CAWRGRMNTEAFF.

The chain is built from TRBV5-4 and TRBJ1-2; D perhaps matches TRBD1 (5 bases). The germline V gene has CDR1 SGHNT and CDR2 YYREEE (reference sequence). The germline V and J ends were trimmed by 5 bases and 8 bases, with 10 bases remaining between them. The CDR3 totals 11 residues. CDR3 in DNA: TGTGCCAGCAGTTCCAGGGTCGGCTACACCTTC. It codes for CASSSRVGYTF.

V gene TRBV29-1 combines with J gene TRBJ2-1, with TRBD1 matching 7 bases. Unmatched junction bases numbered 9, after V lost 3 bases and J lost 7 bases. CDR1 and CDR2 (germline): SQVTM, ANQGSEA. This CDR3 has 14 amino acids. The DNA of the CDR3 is TGCAGCGTTGACGGGCGCCAGGGGGAAAATGAGCAGTTCTTC. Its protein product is CSVDGRQGENEQFF.

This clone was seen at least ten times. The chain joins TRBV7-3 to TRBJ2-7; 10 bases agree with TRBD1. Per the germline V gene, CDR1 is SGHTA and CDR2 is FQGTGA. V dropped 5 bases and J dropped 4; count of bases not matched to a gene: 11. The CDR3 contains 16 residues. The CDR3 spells CASSPSGQGVLYEQYF. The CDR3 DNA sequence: TGTGCCAGCAGCCCCTCAGGACAGGGGGTATTGTACGAGCAGTACTTC.

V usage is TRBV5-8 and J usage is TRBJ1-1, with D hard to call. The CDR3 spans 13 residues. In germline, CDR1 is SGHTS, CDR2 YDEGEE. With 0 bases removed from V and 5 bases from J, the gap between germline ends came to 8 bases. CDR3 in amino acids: CASSLGRDTEAFF. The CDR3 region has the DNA TGTGCCAGCAGCTTGGGTAGAGATACTGAAGCTTTCTTT.

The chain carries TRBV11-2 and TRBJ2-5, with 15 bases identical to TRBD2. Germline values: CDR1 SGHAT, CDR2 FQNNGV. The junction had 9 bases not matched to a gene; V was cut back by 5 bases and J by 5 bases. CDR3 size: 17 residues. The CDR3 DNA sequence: TGTGCCAGCAGCCCCGGGACTAGCGGGGGGTTTCAGGAGACCCAGTACTTC. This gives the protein CASSPGTSGGFQETQYF.

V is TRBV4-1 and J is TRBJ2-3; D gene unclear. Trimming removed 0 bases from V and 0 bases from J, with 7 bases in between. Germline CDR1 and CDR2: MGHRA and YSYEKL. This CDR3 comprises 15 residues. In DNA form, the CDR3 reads TGCGCCAGCAGCCAAGAGGCTAGAAGCACAGATACGCAGTATTTT. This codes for CASSQEARSTDTQYF.

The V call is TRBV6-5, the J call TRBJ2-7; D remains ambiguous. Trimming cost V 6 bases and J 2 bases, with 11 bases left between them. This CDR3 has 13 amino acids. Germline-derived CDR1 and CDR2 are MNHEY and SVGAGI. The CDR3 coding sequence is TGTGCCAGCAGGCCCTGGCTTACCTACGAGCAGTACTTC. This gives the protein CASRPWLTYEQYF.

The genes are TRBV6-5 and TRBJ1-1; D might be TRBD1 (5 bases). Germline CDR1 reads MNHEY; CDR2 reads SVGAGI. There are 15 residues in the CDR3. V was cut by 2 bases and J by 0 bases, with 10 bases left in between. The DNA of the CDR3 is TGTGCCAGCAGTTACAGGGGCCTTATGAACACTGAAGCTTTCTTT. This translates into CASSYRGLMNTEAFF.

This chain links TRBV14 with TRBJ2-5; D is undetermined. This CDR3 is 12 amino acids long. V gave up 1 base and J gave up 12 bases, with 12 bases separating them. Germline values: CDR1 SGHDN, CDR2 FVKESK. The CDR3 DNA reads TGTGCCAGCAGCCAAGCTCTAGGCACGGAGTACTTC. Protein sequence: CASSQALGTEYF.

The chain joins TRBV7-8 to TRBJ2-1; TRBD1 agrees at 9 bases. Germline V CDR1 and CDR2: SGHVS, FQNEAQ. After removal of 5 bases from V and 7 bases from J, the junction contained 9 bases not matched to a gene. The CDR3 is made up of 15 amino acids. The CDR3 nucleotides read TGTGCCAGCAGCCCCGGGACAGGGTCCGGGAATGAGCAGTTCTTC. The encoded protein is CASSPGTGSGNEQFF.

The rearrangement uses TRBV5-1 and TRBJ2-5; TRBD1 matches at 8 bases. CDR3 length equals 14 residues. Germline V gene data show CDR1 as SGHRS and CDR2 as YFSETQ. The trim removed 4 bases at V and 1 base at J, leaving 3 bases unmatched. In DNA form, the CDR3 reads TGCGCCAGCAGCCCAGGGGGCAGCCAAGAGACCCAGTACTTC. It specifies CASSPGGSQETQYF.

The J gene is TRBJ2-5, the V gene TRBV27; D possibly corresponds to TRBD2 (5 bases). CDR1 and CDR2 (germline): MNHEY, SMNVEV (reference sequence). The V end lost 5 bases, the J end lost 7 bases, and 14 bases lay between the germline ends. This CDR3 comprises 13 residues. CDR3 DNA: TGTGCCAGCAGTCGACTACCGTTGGGGACCCAGTACTTC. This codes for CASSRLPLGTQYF.

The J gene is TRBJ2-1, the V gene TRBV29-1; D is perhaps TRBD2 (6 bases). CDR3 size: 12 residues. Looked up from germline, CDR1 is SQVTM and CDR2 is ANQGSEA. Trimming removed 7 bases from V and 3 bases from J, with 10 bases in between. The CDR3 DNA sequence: TGCAGCGCGGGGGACGGCTACAATGAGCAGTTCTTC. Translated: CSAGDGYNEQFF.

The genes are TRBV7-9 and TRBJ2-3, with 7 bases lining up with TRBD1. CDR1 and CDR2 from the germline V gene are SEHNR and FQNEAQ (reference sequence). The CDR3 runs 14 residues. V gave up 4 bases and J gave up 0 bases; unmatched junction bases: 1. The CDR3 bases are TGTGCCAGCAGCTGGGGACAGAGCACAGATACGCAGTATTTT. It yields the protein CASSWGQSTDTQYF.

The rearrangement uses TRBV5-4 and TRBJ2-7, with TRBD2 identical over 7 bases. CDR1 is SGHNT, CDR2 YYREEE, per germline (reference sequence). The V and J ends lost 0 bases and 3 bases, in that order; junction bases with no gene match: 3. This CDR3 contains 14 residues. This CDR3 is CASSLGGSDYEQYF. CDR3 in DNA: TGTGCCAGCAGCTTGGGCGGGAGCGACTACGAGCAGTACTTC.

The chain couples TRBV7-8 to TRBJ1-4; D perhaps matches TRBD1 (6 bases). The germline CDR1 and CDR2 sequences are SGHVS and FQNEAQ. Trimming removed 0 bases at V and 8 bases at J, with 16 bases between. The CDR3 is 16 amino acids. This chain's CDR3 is CASSLAWQGRGEKLFF. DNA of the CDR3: TGTGCCAGCAGCTTAGCGTGGCAGGGGAGGGGCGAAAAACTGTTTTTT.